The 5 T cell receptor beta chains in this list originate from one sample, sequenced in a study of blood T cell repertoires in COVID-19. Sequencing used immunoSEQ multiplex PCR; TCRdb keeps in-frame clones, though not all of them. There are 250,000 to 350,000 clones in the sample; roughly 87% occur only once, and 1% lies in the top ten. Sequencing was carried out using PBMCs or T cells enriched from blood (not recorded which). The source is a woman under 40 who had recovered from COVID-19.

The chain uses TRBV7-6 and TRBJ2-2; 8 bases align to TRBD2. V dropped 4 bases and J dropped 0; count of bases not matched to a gene: 4. Germline values: CDR1 SGHVS, CDR2 FNYEAQ. The CDR3 spans 16 residues. The CDR3 loop is CASSSFSGTNTGELFF. CDR3 DNA: TGTGCCAGCAGCTCCTTTAGCGGGACGAACACCGGGGAGCTGTTTTTT. The full variable domain, in which reference TRBV7-6 and TRBJ2-2 provide the parts outside the CDR3, is GAGVSQSPRYKVTKRGQDVALRCDPISGHVSLYWYRQALGQGPEFLTYFNYEAQQDKSGLPNDRFSAERPEGSISTLTIQRTEQRDSAMYRCASSSFSGTNTGELFFGEGSRLTVL.

The CDR3 region is CASSKLGRTSGRAENTGELFF. CDR3 nucleotide sequence: TGTGCCAGCAGCAAATTAGGGCGGACTAGCGGGAGGGCCGAGAACACCGGGGAGCTGTTTTTT. The chain employs TRBV21-1 and TRBJ2-2; the table gives TRBD2 as D, unverified against the DNA. TRBV21-1 is designated a pseudogene. The CDR3 spans 21 residues.

This clone was counted a single time. V and J are TRBV19 and TRBJ2-2; tentatively, D is TRBD1 (5 bases). CDR1 is LNHDA, CDR2 SQIVND, per germline (reference sequence). The CDR3 is 13 residues long. The V end lost 5 bases, the J end lost 5 bases, and 9 bases lay between the germline ends. CDR3 sequence (DNA): TGTGCCAGTAGTTGGGGCCTAACCGGGGAGCTGTTTTTT. Translated, it gives CASSWGLTGELFF. Combining the CDR3 with reference TRBV19 and TRBJ2-2 gives the whole variable domain DGGITQSPKYLFRKEGQNVTLSCEQNLNHDAMYWYRQDPGQGLRLIYYSQIVNDFQKGDIAEGYSVSREKKESFPLTVTSAQKNPTAFYLCASSWGLTGELFFGEGSRLTVL.

The J gene is TRBJ2-7, the V gene TRBV29-1; 14 nucleotides align to TRBD2. CDR3 length: 16 residues. Germline trimming cut 7 bases from V and 7 bases from J; bases unmatched to any gene: 15. Germline assignment: CDR1 SQVTM and CDR2 ANQGSEA. CDR3 in amino acids: CSGASRRGLAGGEQYF. CDR3 bases: TGCAGCGGTGCCTCGAGACGAGGACTAGCGGGGGGAGAGCAGTACTTC.

This chain links TRBV11-2 with TRBJ1-1; no reliable D call. This CDR3 is 10 amino acids long. In germline, CDR1 is SGHAT, CDR2 FQNNGV. Trimming removed 9 bases at V and 3 bases at J, with 5 bases between. Here the CDR3 DNA reads TGTGCCAGTGCGGACACTGAAGCTTTCTTT. Amino acids: CASADTEAFF.